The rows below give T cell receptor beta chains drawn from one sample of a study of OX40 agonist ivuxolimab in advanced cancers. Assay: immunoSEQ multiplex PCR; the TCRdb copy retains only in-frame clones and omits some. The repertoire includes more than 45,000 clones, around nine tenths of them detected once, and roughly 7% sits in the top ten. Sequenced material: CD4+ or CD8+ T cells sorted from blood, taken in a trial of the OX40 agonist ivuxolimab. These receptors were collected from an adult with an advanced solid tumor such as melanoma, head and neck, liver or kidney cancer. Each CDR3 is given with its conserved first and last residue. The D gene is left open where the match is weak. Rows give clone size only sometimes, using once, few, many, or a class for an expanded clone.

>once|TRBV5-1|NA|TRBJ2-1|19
CASRQGGEDGGRSYNEQFF
TGCGCCAGCCGCCAGGGGGGAGAGGACGGGGGCCGATCCTACAATGAGCAGTTCTTC
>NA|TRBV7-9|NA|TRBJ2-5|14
CASRKLSLGETQYF
TGTGCCAGCAGGAAACTGAGCCTGGGGGAGACCCAGTACTTC
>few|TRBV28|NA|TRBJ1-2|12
CASSFRGYGYTF
TGTGCCAGCAGTTTCCGGGGCTATGGCTACACCTTC
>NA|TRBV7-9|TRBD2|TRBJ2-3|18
CASSLDLAGVLSADTQYF
TGTGCCAGCAGCTTAGATTTAGCGGGAGTATTAAGCGCAGATACGCAGTATTTT
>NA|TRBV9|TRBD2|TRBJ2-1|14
CASSLGLAANEQFF
TGTGCCAGCAGTCTCGGACTAGCGGCAAATGAGCAGTTCTTC
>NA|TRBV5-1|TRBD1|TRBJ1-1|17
CASSLGPGTGLNTEAFF
TGCGCCAGCAGCTTGGGACCAGGGACAGGGCTGAACACTGAAGCTTTCTTT
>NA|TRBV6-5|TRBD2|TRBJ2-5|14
CASSYSKGGETQYF
TGTGCCAGCAGTTACTCGAAGGGAGGGGAGACCCAGTACTTC
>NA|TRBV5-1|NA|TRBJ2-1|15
CASSTTGHHLDEQFF
TGCGCCAGCAGCACCACAGGGCATCACCTCGATGAGCAGTTCTTC
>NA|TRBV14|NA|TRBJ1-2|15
CASSLGRPSNYGYTF
TGTGCCAGCAGCCTGGGCCGACCCTCTAACTATGGCTACACCTTC
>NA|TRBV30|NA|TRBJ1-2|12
CAWSVLEDGYTF
TGTGCCTGGAGTGTTTTAGAAGATGGCTACACCTTC
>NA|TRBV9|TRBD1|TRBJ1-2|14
CASTPGQPLYGYTF
TGTGCCAGCACACCGGGACAGCCTCTCTATGGCTACACCTTC
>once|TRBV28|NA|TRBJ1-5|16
CASSDGLRVSNQPQHF
TGTGCCAGCTCCGACGGACTCCGGGTTAGCAATCAGCCCCAGCATTTT
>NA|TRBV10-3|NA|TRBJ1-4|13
CAISGGPGEKLFF
TGTGCCATCTCCGGGGGGCCGGGTGAAAAACTGTTTTTT
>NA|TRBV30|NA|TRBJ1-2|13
CAWSITGSDGYTF
TGTGCCTGGAGTATCACAGGGTCGGATGGCTACACCTTC
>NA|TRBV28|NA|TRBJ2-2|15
CASSFSLGVNGELFF
TGTGCCAGCAGTTTTAGTCTAGGAGTTAACGGGGAGCTGTTTTTT
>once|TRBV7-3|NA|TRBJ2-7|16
CASSLTAGLDSYEQYF
TGTGCCAGCAGCTTAACCGCGGGACTCGACTCCTACGAGCAGTACTTC
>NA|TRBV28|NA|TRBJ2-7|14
CASSLLSPPGPQYF
TGTGCCAGCAGTTTATTATCCCCTCCGGGACCCCAGTACTTC
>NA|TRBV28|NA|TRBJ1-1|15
CASSLPGQSNTEAFF
TGTGCCAGCAGTCTACCGGGACAATCGAACACTGAAGCTTTCTTT
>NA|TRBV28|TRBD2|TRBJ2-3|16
CASSLAGRGNTDTQYF
TGTGCCAGCAGTTTGGCGGGGCGGGGGAACACAGATACGCAGTATTTT
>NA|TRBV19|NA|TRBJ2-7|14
CASSPGVIGYEQYF
TGTGCCAGTAGTCCGGGGGTGATAGGCTACGAGCAGTACTTC
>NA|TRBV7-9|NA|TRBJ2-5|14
CASSLGDSWGAQYF
TGTGCCAGCAGCTTGGGGGACAGTTGGGGGGCCCAGTACTTC
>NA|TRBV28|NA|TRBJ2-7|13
CASSLGTYYEQYF
TGTGCCAGCAGTTTAGGGACATACTACGAGCAGTACTTC
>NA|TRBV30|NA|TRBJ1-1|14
CAWSGGPQGTEAFF
TGTGCCTGGAGTGGGGGACCCCAGGGCACTGAAGCTTTCTTT
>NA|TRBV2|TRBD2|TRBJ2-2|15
CASSTGLANTGELFF
TGTGCCAGCAGCACGGGACTAGCCAACACCGGGGAGCTGTTTTTT
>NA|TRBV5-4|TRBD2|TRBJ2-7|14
CASSTGTRTDKQYF
TGTGCCAGCAGTACCGGGACTAGGACAGACAAGCAGTACTTC
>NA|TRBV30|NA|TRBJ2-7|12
CAWNPGGYEQYF
TGTGCCTGGAACCCCGGGGGCTACGAGCAGTACTTC
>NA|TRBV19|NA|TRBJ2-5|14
CASSIEGRRETQYF
TGTGCCAGTAGTATAGAAGGACGACGGGAGACCCAGTACTTC
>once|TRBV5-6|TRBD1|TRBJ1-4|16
CASSSRQGATNEKLFF
TGTGCCAGCAGCTCACGACAGGGGGCAACTAATGAAAAACTGTTTTTT
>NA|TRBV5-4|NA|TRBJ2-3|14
CASSLQLRRDTQYF
TGTGCCAGCAGCTTGCAATTGCGCAGGGATACGCAGTATTTT